Presented here are 9 T cell receptor beta chains from one specimen sequenced in a study of CD8+ T cells in alopecia areata. It was cDNA, reverse transcribed from extracted RNA, that served as the sequencing template. Profiled with immunoSEQ multiplex PCR; TCRdb holds only in-frame clones, not every one. The top ten hold roughly 1.2% of the sample, which has hundreds of thousands of clones, approximately 70% seen once. Treatment specified: oral pan-JAK inhibitor, 5-10 mg twice daily. The material was CD4+ T cells sorted from blood, obtained at approximately week 42, from a patient treated with tofacitinib. The receptors derive from a human donor with alopecia areata.

The gene calls are TRBV7-3 and TRBJ1-1, with a possible D match to TRBD1 (5 bases). Trimming took off 0 bases at V and 0 bases at J, with 11 bases between the two ends. Germline values: CDR1 SGHTA, CDR2 FQGTGA. The length of the CDR3 is 16 residues. CDR3 sequence reads: CASSLTPGGMNTEAFF. CDR3 DNA: TGTGCCAGCAGCTTAACCCCTGGGGGAATGAACACTGAAGCTTTCTTT. The full variable domain, rest sourced from reference TRBV7-3 and TRBJ1-1, is GAGVSQTPSNKVTEKGKYVELRCDPISGHTALYWYRQSLGQGPEFLIYFQGTGAADDSGLPNDRFFAVRPEGSVSTLKIQRTERGDSAVYLCASSLTPGGMNTEAFFGQGTRLTVV.

The chain recombines TRBV5-6 with TRBJ2-7; D possibly corresponds to TRBD2 (7 bases). Per germline, CDR1 SGHDT and CDR2 YYEEEE. The ends were cut back, 4 bases at V and 4 bases at J, with 21 bases in the middle. The CDR3 sequence is 16 residues long. CDR3 DNA sequence: TGTGCCAGCAGCGACACACAGGGCAGGGAGGGATACGAGCAGTACTTC. It encodes CASSDTQGREGYEQYF. The whole variable domain, remainder taken from reference TRBV5-6 and TRBJ2-7, is DAGVTQSPTHLIKTRGQQVTLRCSPKSGHDTVSWYQQALGQGPQFIFQYYEEEERQRGNFPDRFSGHQFPNYSSELNVNALLLGDSALYLCASSDTQGREGYEQYFGPGTRLTVT.

In regard to this clone: In the same sample, other DNA sequences code for this CDR3. The rearrangement links TRBV5-1 to TRBJ1-1; D unresolved. The CDR3 loop spans 12 amino acids. CDR1 SGHRS and CDR2 YFSETQ come from the germline V gene. V was trimmed by 3 bases and J by 4 bases, leaving 7 bases between them. The CDR3 DNA reads TGCGCCAGCAGCTCCGCCGGCACTGAAGCTTTCTTT. Encoded protein: CASSSAGTEAFF.

The chain has TRBV30 and TRBJ2-1; D not certain. This CDR3 has 12 amino acids. V lost 1 base and J 5 bases, leaving 6 bases between the germline ends. From germline, CDR1 is GTSNPN and CDR2 SVGIG (reference sequence). The CDR3 region has the DNA TGTGCCTGGAGTGAAGGGAACAATGAGCAGTTCTTC. Its translation: CAWSEGNNEQFF.

This clone was found a few times. The chain combines TRBV15 with TRBJ1-5; D remains unclear. CDR1 LNHNV and CDR2 YYDKDF come from the germline V gene (reference sequence). The CDR3 covers 15 residues. The V gene lost 4 bases and the J gene lost 4 bases, with 14 bases spanning the gap. The CDR3: CATSTPGRSNQPQHF. The CDR3 nucleotides read TGTGCCACCAGCACTCCAGGACGGTCTAATCAGCCCCAGCATTTT.

The genes are TRBV29-1 and TRBJ1-1, with D perhaps TRBD1 (6 bases). This CDR3 is built from 13 residues. The germline V and J ends were trimmed by 3 bases and 3 bases, with 11 bases remaining between them. CDR1 and CDR2 from the germline V gene are SQVTM and ANQGSEA. The CDR3 sequence: CSVDKGVDTEAFF. The CDR3 DNA is TGCAGCGTTGATAAGGGGGTGGACACTGAAGCTTTCTTT. Combining the CDR3 with reference TRBV29-1 and TRBJ1-1 gives the whole variable domain SAVISQKPSRDICQRGTSLTIQCQVDSQVTMMFWYRQQPGQSLTLIATANQGSEATYESGFVIDKFPISRPNLTFSTLTVSNMSPEDSSIYLCSVDKGVDTEAFFGQGTRLTVV.

This clone has just a few counts. The chain employs TRBV5-1 and TRBJ1-6; perhaps TRBD1 as D (5 bases). Germline V CDR1 and CDR2: SGHRS, YFSETQ. This CDR3 has 16 residues. Trimming pared 2 bases from V and 9 bases from J, leaving 18 bases between. CDR3 in DNA: TGCGCCAGCAGCTTAAAAGGGCCAGGGTCGTTTTCACCCCTCCACTTT. It encodes CASSLKGPGSFSPLHF.

The chain combines TRBV29-1 with TRBJ1-2, with TRBD1 matching 9 bases. The germline V gene encodes CDR1 SQVTM and CDR2 ANQGSEA. Trimming at V came to 5 bases and at J to 8 bases, leaving 3 bases not matched to a gene. The length of the CDR3 is 11 residues. CDR3 loop: CSVITGGGYTF. For the CDR3, the DNA is TGCAGCGTTATAACAGGGGGCGGCTACACCTTC.

This chain connects TRBV10-3 to TRBJ2-5; 8 nucleotides match TRBD2. Germline CDR1 reads ENHRY; CDR2 reads SYGVKD. CDR3 length: 15 residues. Unmatched junction bases numbered 4, after V lost 3 bases and J lost 1 base. The CDR3 is CAISDAGGPQETQYF. CDR3 DNA sequence: TGTGCCATCAGTGATGCGGGGGGACCCCAAGAGACCCAGTACTTC.